The 26 T cell receptor beta chains listed next were all sequenced from one sample in a study of read filtering for tumor transcriptome and immune sequencing. From about 400 ng of RNA, a library with molecular barcoded alpha/delta and beta/gamma adaptors was made. MiXCR, run by TCRdb on the reads, gives a single entry per CDR3 protein. The table includes 75,000 to 95,000 distinct CDR3 sequences, 12% detected once. Specimen: a population of CD138-negative cells sorted from bone marrow. Source of these receptors: a donor aged 40 or older with multiple myeloma.

This clonotype was recorded many times. The chain employs TRBV29-1 and TRBJ2-1; tentatively, D is TRBD2 (6 bases). Germline V CDR1 and CDR2: SQVTM, ANQGSEA. The CDR3 consists of 14 residues. Between the trimmed V and J ends, which lost 6 bases and 0 bases, there was a span of 12 bases. CDR3 bases: TGCAGCGTCTTGGGCGGGGACTCCTACAATGAGCAGTTCTTC. It translates to CSVLGGDSYNEQFF.

Regarding this clonotype: The conserved closing phenylalanine or tryptophan is absent in this CDR3, likely reflecting a read error. The DNA is left out, because the CDR3 cannot be placed on it with certainty; the CDR3 is given as TCRdb lists it. The V gene is TRBV20-1, the J gene TRBJ2-1. CDR1 and CDR2 (germline): DFQATT, SNEGSKA (reference sequence). The CDR3 length is 14 residues, termini included. CDR3 amino acids: CSARVLSSYNEQVC.

This clonotype was counted at least ten times. The chain combines TRBV2 with TRBJ2-2; 8 bases map to TRBD1. V dropped 2 bases and J dropped 9; count of bases not matched to a gene: 5. The CDR3 contains 14 residues. Germline CDR1 and CDR2: SNHLY and FYNNEI. CDR3 bases: TGTGCCAGCAGTGAACAGGGGGCCGTCCGGGAGCTGTTTTTT. It translates to CASSEQGAVRELFF.

This clonotype was recorded at least ten times. The chain employs TRBV6-6 and TRBJ2-7; 7 bases map to TRBD1. The germline gives CDR1 MNHNY, CDR2 SVGAGI (reference sequence). J gave up 7 bases and V 9 bases, and 9 bases lay outside the gene matches. The length of the CDR3 is 12 residues. CDR3 region: CASTEGAGEQYF. The CDR3 DNA is TGTGCCAGTACTGAGGGGGCGGGTGAGCAGTACTTC.

This clonotype has at least ten counts. This chain joins TRBV29-1 and TRBJ1-5; D might be TRBD1 (5 bases). The CDR3 contains 12 residues. Trimming removed 4 bases at V and 4 bases at J, with 8 bases between. Germline CDR1 and CDR2: SQVTM and ANQGSEA. In DNA, the CDR3 is TGCAGCGTTGGGGCAGGGAATCAGCCCCAGCATTTT. This codes for CSVGAGNQPQHF.

In this sample, this clonotype turned up many times. The chain couples TRBV29-1 to TRBJ2-1; D gene uncertain. Germline V gene data show CDR1 as SQVTM and CDR2 as ANQGSEA. The CDR3 loop spans 14 amino acids. V dropped 6 bases and J dropped 2 bases, with 14 bases sitting between them. CDR3 DNA sequence: TGCAGCGTCCTGGAGCGTTTTGCCTACAATGAGCAGTTCTTC. The encoded protein is CSVLERFAYNEQFF.

The table lists this clonotype with a few counts. The chain couples TRBV6-5 to TRBJ2-7; no definite D call. Germline V gives CDR1 MNHEY, CDR2 SVGAGI. The CDR3 runs 13 residues. The V and J ends lost 6 bases and 2 bases respectively, with 11 bases between them. The CDR3 coding sequence is TGTGCCAGCAGAGACGCTAGAACCTACGAGCAGTACTTC. It is translated as CASRDARTYEQYF.

In its sample, this clonotype was seen many times. The rearrangement links TRBV7-6 to TRBJ1-1; possibly TRBD1 for D (5 bases). Trimming pared 6 bases from V and 1 base from J, leaving 12 bases between. Germline loops: CDR1 SGHVS, CDR2 FNYEAQ. The CDR3 spans 14 residues. Here the CDR3 reads CASRAGGGNTEAFF. The CDR3 bases are TGTGCCAGCAGGGCTGGGGGTGGGAACACTGAAGCTTTCTTT.

This clonotype has ten or more counts. The gene calls are TRBV3-1 and TRBJ2-1; 8 bases line up with TRBD2. With V trimmed by 5 bases and J by 4 bases, 7 bases remained unmatched. CDR3 length: 15 residues. The germline V gene has CDR1 LGHDT and CDR2 YNNKEL (reference sequence). Here the CDR3 DNA reads TGTGCCAGCAGCACCCGGACTAGCAGATACAATGAGCAGTTCTTC. It yields the protein CASSTRTSRYNEQFF.

This clonotype was seen many times. The chain employs TRBV6-6 and TRBJ2-7, with 10 nucleotides matching TRBD2. Germline values: CDR1 MNHNY, CDR2 SVGAGI (reference sequence). V lost 2 bases and J lost 2; bases outside the gene matches: 6. This CDR3 is 16 amino acids long. Here the CDR3 DNA reads TGTGCCAGCAGTTACGCAACTAGCGGGACTGCCTACGAGCAGTACTTC. Translating gives CASSYATSGTAYEQYF.

In this sample, this clonotype turned up many times. The V gene is TRBV6-2 or TRBV6-3, the J gene TRBJ2-1; D unclear. In germline, CDR1 is MNHEY, CDR2 SVGEGT. Trimming took 8 bases from V and 7 from J, leaving 21 bases between them. The CDR3 has 15 residues. CDR3 bases: TGTGCCAGCCAAGACTCGCTCGGCCCCTGGAATGAGCAGTTCTTC. Translation gives CASQDSLGPWNEQFF.

At least ten counts were recorded for this clonotype. The CDR3 sequence is CSARVGLAGGILYEQFF. The DNA of the CDR3 is TGCAGTGCTAGAGTAGGGCTAGCGGGAGGAATACTGTATGAGCAGTTCTTC. The chain recombines TRBV20-1 with TRBJ2-1, with TRBD2 identical over 11 bases. V shed 1 base, J shed 8 bases, and the junction held 13 bases outside the gene matches. Germline CDR1 DFQATT, CDR2 SNEGSKA (reference sequence). The CDR3 length is 17 residues.

This clonotype was observed many times. V is TRBV7-9 and J is TRBJ1-1; TRBD1 aligns across 9 bases. V gave up 1 base and J gave up 1 base; unmatched junction bases: 4. The CDR3 is made up of 16 amino acids. In germline, CDR1 is SEHNR, CDR2 FQNEAQ (reference sequence). The chain's CDR3 is CASSLEPGQGNTEAFF. Here the CDR3 DNA reads TGTGCCAGCAGCTTAGAACCGGGACAGGGGAACACTGAAGCTTTCTTT.

This clonotype has at least ten counts. The chain combines TRBV29-1 with TRBJ1-1; D is perhaps TRBD1 (6 bases). Germline-derived CDR1 and CDR2 are SQVTM and ANQGSEA. The CDR3 runs to 17 residues. V lost 6 bases and J 1 base, leaving 24 bases between the germline ends. The CDR3 is CSVHNPRSGATNTEAFF. CDR3 sequence (DNA): TGCAGCGTCCACAACCCCCGCTCAGGGGCGACGAACACTGAAGCTTTCTTT.

The V gene is TRBV5-5, the J gene TRBJ2-3; TRBD2 aligns across 9 bases. J gave up 8 bases and V 5 bases, and 9 bases lay outside the gene matches. CDR1 is SGHKS and CDR2 is YYEKEE in the germline V gene (reference sequence). This CDR3 is built from 14 residues. The CDR3 DNA follows: TGTGCCAGCAGGCCGGCGGGAGGGCCTGGTACGCAGTATTTT. Protein: CASRPAGGPGTQYF.

This clonotype was observed many times. The gene calls are TRBV29-1 and TRBJ2-7; 12 nucleotides line up with TRBD2. Trimming at V came to 7 bases and at J to 5 bases, leaving 3 bases not matched to a gene. Germline V gene lookup returns CDR1 SQVTM and CDR2 ANQGSEA. The CDR3 sequence is 12 residues long. The CDR3 sequence is CSGRLAGDEQYF. The CDR3 DNA reads as TGCAGCGGCAGACTAGCGGGAGACGAGCAGTACTTC.

This clonotype was observed a handful of times. This chain joins TRBV5-1 and TRBJ2-1; TRBD2 agrees at 14 bases. The length of the CDR3 is 15 residues. V lost 4 bases to trimming and J lost 10 bases; unmatched junction nucleotides: 7. Germline V gene data show CDR1 as SGHRS and CDR2 as YFSETQ. CDR3 sequence: CASSTRLAGGPEQFF. The DNA for the CDR3 is TGCGCCAGCAGCACAAGACTAGCGGGAGGGCCCGAGCAGTTCTTC.

This clonotype was picked up many times. The chain employs TRBV12-3 or TRBV12-4 and TRBJ2-3; 14 positions match TRBD2. The CDR3 covers 19 residues. V trimming: 4 bases; J trimming: 0 bases; junction bases outside the gene matches: 9. The CDR3 protein is CASSSGLAGDFVSTDTQYF. DNA of the CDR3: TGTGCCAGCAGTTCGGGACTAGCGGGAGATTTCGTCAGCACAGATACGCAGTATTTT.

This clonotype was seen a handful of times. The chain is built from TRBV28 and TRBJ1-2; D is uncertain. V lost 2 bases to trimming and J lost 5 bases, with 12 bases between them. In germline, CDR1 is MDHEN, CDR2 SYDVKM. The CDR3 runs to 14 residues. The DNA of the CDR3 is TGTGCCAGCAGTTTACGACATGTATGGTATGGCTACACCTTC. This translates into CASSLRHVWYGYTF.

On this clonotype: A single base separates this from a much larger clone, so it may be a read error. V and J are TRBV9 and TRBJ2-1, with 10 bases that match TRBD2. Unmatched junction bases numbered 9, after V lost 3 bases and J lost 9 bases. The CDR3 covers 15 residues. From germline, CDR1 is SGDLS and CDR2 YYNGEE. Written as DNA, the CDR3 is TGTGCCAGCAGCGCGACTAGCGGGCCAACCACTGAGCAGTTCTTC. Translated: CASSATSGPTTEQFF.

About this clonotype itself: A much more abundant neighbour one base away suggests this may be a read error. The chain couples TRBV5-4 to TRBJ1-3; no clear D. In germline, CDR1 is SGHNT, CDR2 YYREEE (reference sequence). The CDR3 contains 17 residues. CDR3 loop: CASSYTGGGSSGNTVYF. Here the CDR3 DNA reads TGTGCCAGCAGCTATACCGGCGGTGGGAGCTCTGGAAACACCGTATATTTT.

This clonotype has at least ten counts. This chain uses TRBV7-2 with TRBJ2-7, with D unclear. Germline loops: CDR1 SGHTA, CDR2 FQGNSA. This CDR3 is built from 13 residues. The V end lost 2 bases, the J end lost 3 bases, and 8 bases lay between the germline ends. The CDR3 region has the DNA TGTGCCAGCAGCTTACAAGTCCGCTACGAGCAGTACTTC. This encodes CASSLQVRYEQYF.

The table lists this clonotype with many counts. This chain connects TRBV20-1 to TRBJ2-7; 9 bases agree with TRBD1. J gave up 3 bases and V 5 bases, and 5 bases lay outside the gene matches. The V gene's germline CDR1 is DFQATT and CDR2 SNEGSKA (reference sequence). CDR3 length: 13 amino acids. CDR3 residues: CSAPTGGDYEQYF. CDR3 in DNA: TGCAGTGCTCCGACAGGGGGGGACTACGAGCAGTACTTC.

This clonotype was recorded many times. V is TRBV28 and J is TRBJ1-1; D ambiguous. The V end was cut by 4 bases, the J end by 3 bases, with 9 bases between. This CDR3 spans 13 amino acids. Germline V gene data show CDR1 as MDHEN and CDR2 as SYDVKM. The CDR3 reads CASSWVPDTEAFF. The CDR3 nucleotides read TGTGCCAGCAGTTGGGTACCAGACACTGAAGCTTTCTTT.

This clonotype was observed at least ten times. The V gene is TRBV6-6, the J gene TRBJ1-1; D is possibly TRBD1 (5 bases). The CDR3 is 16 residues long. Looked up from germline, CDR1 is MNHNY and CDR2 is SVGAGI (reference sequence). Trimming removed 1 base from V and 7 bases from J, with 19 bases in between. The CDR3 protein is CASSYLGPRIGGEAFF. As DNA, the CDR3 is TGTGCCAGCAGTTACTTGGGACCCCGTATAGGTGGTGAAGCTTTCTTT.

The chain employs TRBV7-8 and TRBJ2-1; 7 positions agree with TRBD1. Germline V lookup: CDR1 SGHVS, CDR2 FQNEAQ. The CDR3 totals 13 residues. Losses at the gene ends were 4 bases for V and 10 bases for J; bases not matched to a gene: 7. CDR3 in DNA: TGTGCCAGCAGCTCCCTACAGGGGCTCGAGCAGTTCTTC. The encoded protein is CASSSLQGLEQFF.